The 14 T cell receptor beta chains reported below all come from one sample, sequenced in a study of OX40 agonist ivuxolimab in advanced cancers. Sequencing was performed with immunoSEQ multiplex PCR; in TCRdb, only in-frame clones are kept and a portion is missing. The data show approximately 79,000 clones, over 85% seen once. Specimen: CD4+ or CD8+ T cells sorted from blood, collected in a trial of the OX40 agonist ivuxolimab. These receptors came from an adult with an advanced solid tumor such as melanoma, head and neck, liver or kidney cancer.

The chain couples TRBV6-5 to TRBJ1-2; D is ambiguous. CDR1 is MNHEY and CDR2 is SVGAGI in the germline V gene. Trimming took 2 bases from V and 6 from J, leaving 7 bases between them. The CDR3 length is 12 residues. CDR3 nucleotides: TGTGCCAGCAGTTACGATGGTAATGGCTACACCTTC. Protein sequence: CASSYDGNGYTF.

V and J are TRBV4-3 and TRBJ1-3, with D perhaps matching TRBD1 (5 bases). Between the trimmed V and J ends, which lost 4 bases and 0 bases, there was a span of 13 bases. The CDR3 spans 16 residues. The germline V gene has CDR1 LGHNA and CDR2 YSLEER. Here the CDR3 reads CASSLGTEYSGNTIYF. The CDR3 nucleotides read TGCGCCAGCAGCCTCGGGACTGAATACTCTGGAAACACCATATATTTT.

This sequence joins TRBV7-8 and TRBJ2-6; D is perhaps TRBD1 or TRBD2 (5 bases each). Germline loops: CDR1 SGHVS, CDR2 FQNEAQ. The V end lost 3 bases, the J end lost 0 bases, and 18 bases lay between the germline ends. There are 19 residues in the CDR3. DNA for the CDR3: TGTGCCAGCAGCTTTCCCGGGGCCTCACTCAGCTCTGGGGCCAACGTCCTGACTTTC. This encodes CASSFPGASLSSGANVLTF.

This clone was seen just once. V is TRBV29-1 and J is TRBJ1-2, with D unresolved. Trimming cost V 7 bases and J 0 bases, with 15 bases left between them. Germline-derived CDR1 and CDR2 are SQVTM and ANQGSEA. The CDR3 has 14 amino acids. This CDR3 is CSARLADSNYGYTF. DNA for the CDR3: TGCAGCGCCCGGCTGGCCGACTCTAACTATGGCTACACCTTC.

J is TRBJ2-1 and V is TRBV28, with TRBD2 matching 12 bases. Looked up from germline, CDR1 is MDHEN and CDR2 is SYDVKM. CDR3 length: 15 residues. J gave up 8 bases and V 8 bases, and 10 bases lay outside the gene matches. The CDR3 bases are TGTGCCAGCTCTCCTCTAGCGGGAGGGGAGGATGAGCAGTTCTTC. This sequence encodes CASSPLAGGEDEQFF.

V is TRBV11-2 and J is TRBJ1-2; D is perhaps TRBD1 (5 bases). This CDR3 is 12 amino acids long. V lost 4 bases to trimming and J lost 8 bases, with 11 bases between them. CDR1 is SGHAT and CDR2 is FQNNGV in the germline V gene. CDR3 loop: CASSSFYRGYTF. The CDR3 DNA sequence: TGTGCCAGCAGCTCGTTTTACAGGGGCTACACCTTC.

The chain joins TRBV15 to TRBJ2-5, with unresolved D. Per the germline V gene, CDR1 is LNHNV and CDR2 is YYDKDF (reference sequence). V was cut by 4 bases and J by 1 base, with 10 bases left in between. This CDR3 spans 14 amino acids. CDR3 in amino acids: CATSTFDGQETQYF. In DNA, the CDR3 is TGTGCCACCAGCACTTTTGACGGCCAAGAGACCCAGTACTTC.

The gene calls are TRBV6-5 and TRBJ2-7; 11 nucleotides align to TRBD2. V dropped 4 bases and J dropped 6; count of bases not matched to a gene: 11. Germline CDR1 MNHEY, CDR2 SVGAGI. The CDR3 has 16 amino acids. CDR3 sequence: CASSSPGLAATLEQYF. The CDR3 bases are TGTGCCAGCAGTTCCCCGGGACTAGCGGCTACCCTCGAGCAGTACTTC.

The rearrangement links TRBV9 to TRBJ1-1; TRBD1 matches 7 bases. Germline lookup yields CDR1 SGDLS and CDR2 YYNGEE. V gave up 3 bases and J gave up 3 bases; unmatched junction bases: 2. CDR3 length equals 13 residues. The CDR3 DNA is TGTGCCAGCAGCGCAACAGGGGACACTGAAGCTTTCTTT. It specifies CASSATGDTEAFF.

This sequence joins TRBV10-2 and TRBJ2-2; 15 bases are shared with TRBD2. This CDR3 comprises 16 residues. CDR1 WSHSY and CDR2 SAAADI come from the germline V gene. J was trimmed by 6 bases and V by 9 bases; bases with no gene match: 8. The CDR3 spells CASTTGTSGGPGELFF. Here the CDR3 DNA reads TGCGCCAGTACTACCGGGACTAGCGGGGGGCCCGGGGAGCTGTTTTTT.

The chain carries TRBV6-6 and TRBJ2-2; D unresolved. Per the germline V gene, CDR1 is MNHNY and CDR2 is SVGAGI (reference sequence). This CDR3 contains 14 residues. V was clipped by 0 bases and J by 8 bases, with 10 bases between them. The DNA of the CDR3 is TGTGCCAGCAGTTACTCGACCTCCCGGGGGGAGCTGTTTTTT. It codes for CASSYSTSRGELFF.

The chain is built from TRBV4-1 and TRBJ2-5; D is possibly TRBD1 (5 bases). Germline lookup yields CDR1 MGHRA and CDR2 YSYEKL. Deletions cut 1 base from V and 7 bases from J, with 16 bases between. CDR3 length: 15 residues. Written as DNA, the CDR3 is TGCGCCAGCAGCCAAGTCTGGACACCCGACATGACCCAGTACTTC. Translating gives CASSQVWTPDMTQYF.

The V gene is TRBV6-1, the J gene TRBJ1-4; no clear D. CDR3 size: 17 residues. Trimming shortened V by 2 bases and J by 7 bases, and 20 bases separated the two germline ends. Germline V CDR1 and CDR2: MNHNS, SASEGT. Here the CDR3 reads CASSERLRVVVSEKLFF. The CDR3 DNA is TGTGCCAGCAGTGAACGGCTGAGGGTGGTAGTGAGTGAAAAACTGTTTTTT.

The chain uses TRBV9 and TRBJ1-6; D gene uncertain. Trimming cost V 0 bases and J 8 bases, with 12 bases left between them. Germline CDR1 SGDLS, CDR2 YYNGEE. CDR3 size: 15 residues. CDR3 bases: TGTGCCAGCAGCGTAGAAGGCACGATATATTCACCCCTCCACTTT. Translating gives CASSVEGTIYSPLHF.